This T cell receptor beta chain was obtained from a study of shared clonotypes between healthy human individuals. Study in general: Three plates each covered CD4 naive and memory; CD8 naive two, CD8 memory one.

The data were produced by immunoSEQ multiplex PCR, yet TCRdb's version contains in-frame clones alone and is incomplete. The sample shows about 1,800,000 clones, about 94% of them seen only once. On this clone itself: Its antigen is unknown.

Trimming took 5 bases from V and 2 from J; bases not matched to a gene: 0. Germline V CDR1 and CDR2: SGHNT, YYREEE (reference sequence). CDR3 length equals 15 residues. Study-wide results and limits: For sorted subsets, rarefaction showed incomplete sequencing despite large depth. Non-shared clonotypes displayed generation probabilities falling below those of clonotypes present in all four donors.

CD45RO-negative CD8 cells positively selected for CCR7 made up the naive population, which excluded terminally differentiated effector memory CD45RA+ cells. The source material was naive CD8+ T cells sorted from blood. The TCR sequence derives from a man in his late teens or twenties in good health. The chain employs TRBV5-4 and TRBJ2-6, with 11 bases aligning to TRBD2. CDR3 sequence reads: CASRLAGAGANVLTF. CDR3 DNA: TGTGCCAGCAGACTAGCGGGAGCTGGGGCCAACGTCCTGACTTTC.